The entry that follows covers one T cell receptor beta chain sequence. The antigen is unknown. Trimming took 5 bases from V and 4 from J, leaving 17 bases between them. The CDR3 is 15 residues long. CDR1 is SEHNR, CDR2 FQNEAQ, per germline (reference sequence). cDNA libraries for TCR beta contained unique molecular identifiers. TCRdb ran MiXCR on the PCR reads and lists one entry per CDR3 protein. The sample consists of 400,000 to 500,000 distinct CDR3 sequences, approximately 37% of them appearing once. This specimen comes from a study of post-analysis software for immune sequencing data. As for the study in general: Included courses were relapsing-remitting and secondary progressive multiple sclerosis; progressive-relapsing multiple sclerosis was also included.

General study findings and limits: The study found significantly lower normalized Chao1 diversity in multiple sclerosis patients than in controls. When patients were compared with controls, 4 or 5 TRBV segments were more frequent, TRBV5-6, TRBV5-1 and TRBV20-1 among them. Co-batched samples clustered tightly together by F measure.

The chain has TRBV7-9 and TRBJ2-5; D is possibly TRBD2 (6 bases). This clonotype originated in a girl aged 2 to 9 with multiple sclerosis. The sequencing input was blood. The CDR3 region is CASSRNPGVRETQYF. CDR3 nucleotide sequence: TGTGCCAGCAGCCGTAATCCGGGAGTCCGAGAGACCCAGTACTTC.